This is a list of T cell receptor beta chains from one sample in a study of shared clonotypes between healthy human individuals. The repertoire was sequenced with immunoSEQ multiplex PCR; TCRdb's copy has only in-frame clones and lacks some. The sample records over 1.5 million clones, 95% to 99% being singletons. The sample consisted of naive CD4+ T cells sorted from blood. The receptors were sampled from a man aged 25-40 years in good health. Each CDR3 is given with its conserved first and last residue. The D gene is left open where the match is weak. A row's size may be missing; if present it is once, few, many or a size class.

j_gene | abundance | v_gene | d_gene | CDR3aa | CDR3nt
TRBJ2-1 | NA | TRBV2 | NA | CASSSQTGFGEQFF | TGTGCCAGCAGTTCCCAAACTGGGTTCGGCGAGCAGTTCTTC
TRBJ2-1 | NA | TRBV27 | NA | CASSLGTKTLYNEQFF | TGTGCCAGCAGTTTAGGGACAAAGACCCTCTACAATGAGCAGTTCTTC
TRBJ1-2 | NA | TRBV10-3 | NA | CAISESGGEGYTF | TGTGCCATCAGTGAGTCCGGGGGTGAAGGCTACACCTTC
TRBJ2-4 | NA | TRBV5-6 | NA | CASSPLPRPGNIQYF | TGTGCCAGCAGTCCCCTCCCTCGTCCGGGAAACATTCAGTACTTC
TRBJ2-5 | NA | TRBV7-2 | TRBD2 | CASSQRTSGSGTQYF | TGTGCCAGCAGCCAAAGGACTAGCGGGAGTGGGACCCAGTACTTC
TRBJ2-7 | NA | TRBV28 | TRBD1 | CASTGTVYEQYF | TGTGCCAGCACCGGGACAGTTTACGAGCAGTACTTC
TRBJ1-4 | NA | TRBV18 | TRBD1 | CASSPPGQRLFF | TGTGCCAGCTCACCACCGGGACAGCGACTGTTTTTT
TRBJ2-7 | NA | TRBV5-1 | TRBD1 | CASSPGGQVGYEQYF | TGCGCCAGCAGCCCAGGGGGACAGGTAGGGTACGAGCAGTACTTC
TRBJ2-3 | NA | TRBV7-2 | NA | CASSSSGPDTQYF | TGTGCCAGCAGCTCAAGCGGGCCAGATACGCAGTATTTT
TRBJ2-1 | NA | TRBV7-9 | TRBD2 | CASSRPTSGSSYNEQFF | TGTGCCAGCAGCCGCCCAACTAGCGGAAGCTCCTACAATGAGCAGTTCTTC
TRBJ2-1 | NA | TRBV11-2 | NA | CASSLVVGDNEQFF | TGTGCCAGCAGCTTAGTAGTAGGGGACAATGAGCAGTTCTTC
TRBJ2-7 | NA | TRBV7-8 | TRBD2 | CASSSLWTSAYEQYF | TGTGCCAGCAGCTCCCTCTGGACTAGCGCCTACGAGCAGTACTTC
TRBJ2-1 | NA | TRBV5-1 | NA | CASSRDGNEQFF | TGCGCCAGCAGCCGCGACGGGAATGAGCAGTTCTTC
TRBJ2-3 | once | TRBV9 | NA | CASSVEVGTDTQYF | TGTGCCAGCAGCGTAGAGGTGGGCACAGATACGCAGTATTTT
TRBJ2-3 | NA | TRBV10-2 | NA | CASGKSGWEIFTDTQYF | TGCGCCAGCGGAAAGAGCGGGTGGGAGATATTCACAGATACGCAGTATTTT
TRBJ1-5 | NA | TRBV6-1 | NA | CASKTGPNQPQHF | TGTGCCAGCAAGACAGGTCCAAATCAGCCCCAGCATTTT
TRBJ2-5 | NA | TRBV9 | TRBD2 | CASSPQQGLAGGGETQYF | TGTGCCAGCAGCCCCCAACAGGGACTAGCGGGAGGAGGAGAGACCCAGTACTTC
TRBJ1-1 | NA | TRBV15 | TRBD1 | CATSGTGLAEAFF | TGTGCCACCAGCGGGACAGGACTGGCTGAAGCTTTCTTT
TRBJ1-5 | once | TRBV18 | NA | CASSPLNSDQPQHF | TGTGCCAGCTCACCATTGAACAGCGATCAGCCCCAGCATTTT
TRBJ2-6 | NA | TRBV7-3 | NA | CASSPNPGAGANVLTF | TGTGCCAGCAGCCCAAATCCCGGGGCTGGGGCCAACGTCCTGACTTTC
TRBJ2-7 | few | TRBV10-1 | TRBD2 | CARPGGPYEQYF | TGCGCCAGACCGGGAGGCCCCTACGAGCAGTACTTC
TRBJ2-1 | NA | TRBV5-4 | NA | CASSPRPDNEQFF | TGTGCCAGCTCCCCCCGGCCAGACAATGAGCAGTTCTTC
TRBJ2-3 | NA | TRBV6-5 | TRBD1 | CASSYSRTGGPDTQYF | TGTGCCAGCAGTTACTCCCGGACAGGAGGCCCAGATACGCAGTATTTT
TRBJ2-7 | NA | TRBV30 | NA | CAWSPQGTGEQYF | TGTGCCTGGAGCCCGCAGGGCACCGGCGAGCAGTACTTC
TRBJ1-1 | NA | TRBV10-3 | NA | CAISETGTPNTEAFF | TGTGCCATCAGTGAGACCGGGACACCAAACACTGAAGCTTTCTTT
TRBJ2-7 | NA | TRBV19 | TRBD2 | CASSIGSGRSYEQYF | TGTGCCAGTAGTATAGGTAGCGGGAGAAGCTACGAGCAGTACTTC
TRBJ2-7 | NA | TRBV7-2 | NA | CASSPAWYEQYF | TGTGCCAGCAGCCCGGCCTGGTACGAGCAGTACTTC
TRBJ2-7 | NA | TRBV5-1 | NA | CASSLGSVLGDEQYF | TGCGCCAGCAGCTTGGGTTCCGTTTTAGGGGACGAGCAGTACTTC